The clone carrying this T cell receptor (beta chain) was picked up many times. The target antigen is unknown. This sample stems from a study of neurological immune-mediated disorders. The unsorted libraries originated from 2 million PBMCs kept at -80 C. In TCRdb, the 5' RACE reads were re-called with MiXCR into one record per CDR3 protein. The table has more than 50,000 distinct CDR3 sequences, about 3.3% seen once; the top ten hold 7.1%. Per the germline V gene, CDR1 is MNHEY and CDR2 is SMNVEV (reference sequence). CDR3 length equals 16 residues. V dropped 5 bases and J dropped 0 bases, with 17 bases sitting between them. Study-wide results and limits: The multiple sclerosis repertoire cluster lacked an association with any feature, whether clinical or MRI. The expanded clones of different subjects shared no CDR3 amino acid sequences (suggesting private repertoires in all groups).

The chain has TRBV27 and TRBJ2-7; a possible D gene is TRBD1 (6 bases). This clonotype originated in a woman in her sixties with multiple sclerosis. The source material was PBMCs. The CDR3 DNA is TGTGCCAGCAGTCCCAGCAGGGGACCAGTCTCCTACGAGCAGTACTTC. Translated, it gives CASSPSRGPVSYEQYF.